These T cell receptor beta chains were read from a single sample in a study of T cell changes during pregnancy in multiple sclerosis. Assay: immunoSEQ multiplex PCR; the TCRdb copy retains only in-frame clones and omits some. Seen here are about 18,000 clones, 85% to 90% observed once, and the top ten hold about 9.6%. The sample in question was CD8+ T cells from peripheral blood mononuclear cells, obtained after pregnancy. These receptor sequences come from a female donor with multiple sclerosis, enrolled in a pregnancy study. CDR3s include the opening cysteine and the closing phenylalanine or tryptophan. The D gene is left open where the match is weak. Clone size appears in some rows only: once, few, many, or a class for an expanded clone.

abundance	j_gene	d_gene	v_gene	CDR3aa	CDR3nt
.	TRBJ1-1	.	TRBV7-3	CASSLDAGSTEAFF	TGTGCCAGCAGCCTAGACGCGGGTTCTACTGAAGCTTTCTTT
.	TRBJ2-7	TRBD2	TRBV28	CASNPSGSRGTSYEQYF	TGTGCCAGCAATCCTAGCGGGAGCCGGGGAACCTCCTACGAGCAGTACTTC
.	TRBJ1-1	.	TRBV4-3	CASSQDWGGLTEAFF	TGCGCCAGCAGCCAAGACTGGGGGGGGTTGACTGAAGCTTTCTTT
once	TRBJ2-3	TRBD2	TRBV4-3	CASSQGGGRSDTQYF	TGCGCCAGCAGCCAAGGGGGGGGACGATCAGATACGCAGTATTTT
.	TRBJ2-7	.	TRBV18	CASSPREMGTGYEQYF	TGTGCCAGCTCACCGCGGGAAATGGGAACTGGCTACGAGCAGTACTTC
.	TRBJ1-2	.	TRBV6-5	CASAHQGNYYGYTF	TGTGCCAGCGCCCATCAGGGAAACTACTATGGCTACACCTTC
.	TRBJ2-7	TRBD1	TRBV4-3	CASSKASGTGGLEQYF	TGCGCCAGCAGCAAGGCCTCCGGGACAGGGGGCCTAGAGCAGTACTTC
.	TRBJ2-7	.	TRBV5-1	CASSLDIGGTVSYEQYF	TGCGCCAGCAGCTTGGATATTGGAGGAACCGTTTCCTACGAGCAGTACTTC
.	TRBJ2-5	.	TRBV9	CASSVFGNVGETQYF	TGTGCCAGCAGCGTGTTCGGGAATGTAGGAGAGACCCAGTACTTC
.	TRBJ2-1	.	TRBV27	CASSLSTGYNEQFF	TGTGCCAGCAGTTTATCGACTGGTTACAATGAGCAGTTCTTC
few	TRBJ2-7	TRBD1	TRBV19	CASSTGQGTYEQYF	TGTGCCAGTAGTACGGGACAGGGAACCTACGAGCAGTACTTC
few	TRBJ2-7	TRBD1	TRBV6-1	CASRGDREAYEQYF	TGTGCCAGCAGAGGAGACAGGGAAGCCTACGAGCAGTACTTC
.	TRBJ1-1	TRBD1	TRBV19	CASRHAPDRGLLGTEAFF	TGTGCCAGTAGACACGCCCCGGACAGGGGGCTTCTTGGCACTGAAGCTTTCTTT
few	TRBJ2-2	.	TRBV6-1	CASSEWAANTGELFF	TGTGCCAGCAGTGAATGGGCAGCGAACACCGGGGAGCTGTTTTTT
once	TRBJ2-5	TRBD2	TRBV6-5	CASSYSRLAGAETQYF	TGTGCCAGCAGTTACTCAAGACTAGCGGGAGCAGAGACCCAGTACTTC
once	TRBJ2-7	.	TRBV10-3	CATRSGIIYEQYF	TGTGCCACTCGGTCGGGGATAATATACGAGCAGTACTTC
.	TRBJ1-1	.	TRBV6-5	CASSNTGLHTEAFF	TGTGCCAGCAGTAACACAGGACTACACACTGAAGCTTTCTTT
.	TRBJ1-5	TRBD1	TRBV4-1	CASSLTDRGHQPQHF	TGCGCCAGCAGCTTAACTGACAGGGGCCATCAGCCCCAGCATTTT
medium-sized	TRBJ2-2	TRBD2	TRBV30	CAWSTLAGFANTGELFF	TGTGCCTGGAGTACACTAGCGGGATTCGCGAACACCGGGGAGCTGTTTTTT